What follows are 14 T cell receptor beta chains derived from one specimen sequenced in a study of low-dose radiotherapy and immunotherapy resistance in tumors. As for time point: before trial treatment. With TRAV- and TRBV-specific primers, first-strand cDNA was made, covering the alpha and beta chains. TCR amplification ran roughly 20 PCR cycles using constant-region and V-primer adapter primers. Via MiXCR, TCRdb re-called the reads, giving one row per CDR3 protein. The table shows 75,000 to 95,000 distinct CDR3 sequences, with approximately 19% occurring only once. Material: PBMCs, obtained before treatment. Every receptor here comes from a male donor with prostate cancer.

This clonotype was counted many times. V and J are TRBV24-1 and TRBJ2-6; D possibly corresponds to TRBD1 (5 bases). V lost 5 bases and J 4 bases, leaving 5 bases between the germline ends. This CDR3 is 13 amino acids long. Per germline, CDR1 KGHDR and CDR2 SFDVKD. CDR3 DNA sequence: TGTGCCACCAGTGGGGGCGGGGCCAACGTCCTGACTTTC. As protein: CATSGGGANVLTF.

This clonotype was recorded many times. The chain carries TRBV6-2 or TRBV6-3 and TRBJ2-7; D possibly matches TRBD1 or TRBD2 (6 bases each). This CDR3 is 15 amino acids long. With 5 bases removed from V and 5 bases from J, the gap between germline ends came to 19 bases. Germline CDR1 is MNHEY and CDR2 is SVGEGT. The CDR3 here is CASSHPLGGNHEQYF. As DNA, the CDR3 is TGTGCCAGCAGTCACCCCTTAGGGGGGAACCACGAGCAGTACTTC.

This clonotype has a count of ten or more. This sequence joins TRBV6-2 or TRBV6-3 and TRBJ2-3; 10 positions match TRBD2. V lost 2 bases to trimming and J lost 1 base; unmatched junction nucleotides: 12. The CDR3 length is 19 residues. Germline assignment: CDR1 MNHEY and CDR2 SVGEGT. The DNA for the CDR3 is TGTGCCAGCAGTTACCTGGGCCTAGCGGGAGTATTAGGCACAGATACGCAGTATTTT. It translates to CASSYLGLAGVLGTDTQYF.

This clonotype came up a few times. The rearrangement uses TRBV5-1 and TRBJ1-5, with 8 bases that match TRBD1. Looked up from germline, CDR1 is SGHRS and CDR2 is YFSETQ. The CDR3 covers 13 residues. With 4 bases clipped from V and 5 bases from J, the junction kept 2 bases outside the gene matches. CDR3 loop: CASSTDRDQPQHF. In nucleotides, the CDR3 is TGCGCCAGCAGCACGGACAGGGATCAGCCCCAGCATTTT.

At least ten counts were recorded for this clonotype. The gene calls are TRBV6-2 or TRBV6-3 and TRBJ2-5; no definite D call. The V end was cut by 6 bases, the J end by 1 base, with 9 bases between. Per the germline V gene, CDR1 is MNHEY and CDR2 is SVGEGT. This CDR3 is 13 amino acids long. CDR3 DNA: TGTGCCAGCAGGGAGTACCTCCAAGAGACCCAGTACTTC. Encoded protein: CASREYLQETQYF.

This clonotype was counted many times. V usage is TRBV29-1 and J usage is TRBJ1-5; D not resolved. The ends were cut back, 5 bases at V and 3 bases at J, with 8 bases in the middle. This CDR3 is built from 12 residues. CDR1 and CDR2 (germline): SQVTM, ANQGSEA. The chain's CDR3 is CSVLGDNQPQHF. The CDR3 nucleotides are TGCAGCGTTCTTGGGGACAATCAGCCCCAGCATTTT.

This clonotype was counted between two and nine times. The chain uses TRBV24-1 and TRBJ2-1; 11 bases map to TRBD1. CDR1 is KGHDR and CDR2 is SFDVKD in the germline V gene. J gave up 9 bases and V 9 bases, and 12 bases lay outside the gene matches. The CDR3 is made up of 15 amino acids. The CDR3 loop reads CATATGQGAPAEQFF. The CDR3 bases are TGTGCCACCGCAACCGGACAGGGGGCTCCGGCTGAGCAGTTCTTC.

CDR3 in amino acids: CASSSSGRRHIQYF. CDR3 sequence (DNA): TGTGCCAGCAGCTCTAGCGGGAGGCGGCACATTCAGTACTTC. The rearrangement uses TRBV5-6 and TRBJ2-4; 11 bases are a match to TRBD2. The length of the CDR3 is 14 residues. Germline V lookup: CDR1 SGHDT, CDR2 YYEEEE. Unmatched junction bases numbered 4, after V lost 3 bases and J lost 8 bases.

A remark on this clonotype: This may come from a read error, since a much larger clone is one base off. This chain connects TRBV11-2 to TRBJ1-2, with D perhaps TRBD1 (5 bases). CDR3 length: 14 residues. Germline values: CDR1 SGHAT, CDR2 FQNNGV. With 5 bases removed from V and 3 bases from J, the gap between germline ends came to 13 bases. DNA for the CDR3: TGTGCCAGCAGCCCTCAGAGACAGTACTATGGCTACACCTTC. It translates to CASSPQRQYYGYTF.

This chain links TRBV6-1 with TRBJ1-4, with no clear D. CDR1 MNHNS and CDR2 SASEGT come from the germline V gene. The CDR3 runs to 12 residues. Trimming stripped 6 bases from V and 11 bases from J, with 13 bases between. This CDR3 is CASSETVGKLFF. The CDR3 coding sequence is TGTGCCAGCAGCGAGACGGTCGGGAAACTGTTTTTT.

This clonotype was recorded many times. CDR3 DNA sequence: TGCAGCGTTGATGGGGGGACAGGAGAACACGAGCAGTACTTC. Amino acids: CSVDGGTGEHEQYF. The rearrangement links TRBV29-1 to TRBJ2-7; 8 positions agree with TRBD1. CDR1 is SQVTM, CDR2 ANQGSEA, per germline. There are 14 residues in the CDR3. V trimming: 3 bases; J trimming: 5 bases; junction bases outside the gene matches: 9.

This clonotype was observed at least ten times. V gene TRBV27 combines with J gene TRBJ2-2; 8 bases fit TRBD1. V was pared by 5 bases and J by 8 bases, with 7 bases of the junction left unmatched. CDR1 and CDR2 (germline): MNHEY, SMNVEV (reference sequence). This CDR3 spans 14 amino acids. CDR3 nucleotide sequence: TGTGCCAGCAGTCCGGACAGGGTTACGGGGGAGCTGTTTTTT. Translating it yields CASSPDRVTGELFF.

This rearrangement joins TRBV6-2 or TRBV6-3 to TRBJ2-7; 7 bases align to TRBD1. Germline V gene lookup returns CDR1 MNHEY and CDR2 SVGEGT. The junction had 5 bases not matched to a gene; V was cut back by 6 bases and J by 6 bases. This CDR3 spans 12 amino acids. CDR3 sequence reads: CASRTTGSEQYF. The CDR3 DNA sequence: TGTGCCAGCAGGACGACAGGGAGCGAGCAGTACTTC.

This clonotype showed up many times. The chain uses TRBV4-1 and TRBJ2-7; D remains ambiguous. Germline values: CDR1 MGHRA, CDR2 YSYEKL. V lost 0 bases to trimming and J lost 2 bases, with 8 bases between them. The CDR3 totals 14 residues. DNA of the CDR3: TGCGCCAGCAGCCAAGAAACGTTTACCTACGAGCAGTACTTC. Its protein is CASSQETFTYEQYF.